This T cell receptor beta chain stems from a study of T cells after yellow fever vaccination. This clonotype appeared many times. Using its own MiXCR run on the 5' RACE reads, TCRdb lists one record per CDR3 protein. The top ten hold 25% to 30% of the sample, which has around 46,000 distinct CDR3 sequences, roughly 7% seen once. The CDR3 has 19 amino acids. In germline, CDR1 is DFQATT, CDR2 SNEGSKA (reference sequence). V dropped 4 bases and J dropped 6; count of bases not matched to a gene: 21. The chain carries TRBV20-1 and TRBJ2-3, with 11 nucleotides matching TRBD2. This clonotype originated in a man between 18 and 35 years old who received the YFV17D yellow fever vaccine. Sequences were derived from CD8+ T cells sorted from PBMCs, sampled around 14 days after the first yellow fever vaccination. The CDR3 bases are TGCAGTGCTAATCCGGGACTAGCGGCCAATTCCGATAGGTTGGATACGCAGTATTTT. Translating it yields CSANPGLAANSDRLDTQYF.